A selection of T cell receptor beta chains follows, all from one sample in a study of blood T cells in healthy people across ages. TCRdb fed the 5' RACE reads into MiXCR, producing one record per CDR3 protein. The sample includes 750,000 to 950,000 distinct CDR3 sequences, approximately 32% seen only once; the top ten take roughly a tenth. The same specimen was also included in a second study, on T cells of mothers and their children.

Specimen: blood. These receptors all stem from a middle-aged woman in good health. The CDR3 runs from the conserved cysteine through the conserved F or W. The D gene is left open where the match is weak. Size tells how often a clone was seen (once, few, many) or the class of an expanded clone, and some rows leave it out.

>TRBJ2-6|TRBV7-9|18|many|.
TGTGCCAGCAGCCGAGGATTAATCCAGGATTCTGGGGCCAACGTCCTGACTTTC
CASSRGLIQDSGANVLTF
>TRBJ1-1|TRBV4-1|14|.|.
TGCGCCAGCAGCCAAATCCTACAGACCACTGAAGCTTTCTTT
CASSQILQTTEAFF
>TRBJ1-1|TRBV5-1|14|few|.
TGCGCCAGCAGACGTGACGGGGGGCTGCGGGGAGCTTTCTTT
CASRRDGGLRGAFF
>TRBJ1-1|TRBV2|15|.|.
TGTGCCAGCAGCCCATTCTCCACGGGCAGGGCTGAAGCTTTCTTT
CASSPFSTGRAEAFF
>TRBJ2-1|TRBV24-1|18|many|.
TGTGCCACCAGATCCTCCCATCTTACAGGTCCTACCTACAATGAGCAGTTCTTC
CATRSSHLTGPTYNEQFF
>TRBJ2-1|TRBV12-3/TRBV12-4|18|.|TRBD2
TGTGCCAGCAGTCCCCTCACTGCCAGACTAGCGGGTCACAATGAGCAGTTCTTC
CASSPLTARLAGHNEQFF
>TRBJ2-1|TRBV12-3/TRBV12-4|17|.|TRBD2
TGTGCCAGCAGTTCCCGGGCCGGGACTAGACCCTACAATGAGCAGTTCTTC
CASSSRAGTRPYNEQFF
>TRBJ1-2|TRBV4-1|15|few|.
TGCGCCAGCAGCCCCGTCCCTTTGAGCTTCTATGGCTACACCTTC
CASSPVPLSFYGYTF
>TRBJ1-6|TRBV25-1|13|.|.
TGTGCCAGCAATGACAGAGATAATTCACCCCTCCACTTT
CASNDRDNSPLHF
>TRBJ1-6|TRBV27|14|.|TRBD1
TGTGCCAGCAGCCTACAGGGGATGGGTTCACCCCTCCACTTT
CASSLQGMGSPLHF
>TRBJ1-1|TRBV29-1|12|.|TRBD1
TGCAGCGTCGCGGGACAGGGGACCCCAGCTTTCTTT
CSVAGQGTPAFF
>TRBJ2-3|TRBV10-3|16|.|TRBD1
TGTGCCAGCAGTGCCGGATCGGGACAGGGCACAGATACGCGGTATTTT
CASSAGSGQGTDTRYF
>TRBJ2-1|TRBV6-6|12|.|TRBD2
TGTGCCAGCAGAGCGGGGGGGAATGAGCAGTTCTTC
CASRAGGNEQFF
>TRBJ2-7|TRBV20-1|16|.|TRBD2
TGCAGTGCTAGGCCTAGCGGGGGGGCCCCACAGTACGAGCAGTACTTC
CSARPSGGAPQYEQYF
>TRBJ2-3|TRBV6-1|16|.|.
TGTGCCAGCAGTCCCAAAAGGAGGCAAAGCACAGATACGCAGTATTTT
CASSPKRRQSTDTQYF
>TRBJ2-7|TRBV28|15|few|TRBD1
TGTACCAGCAGCAGCACCGGGACAGGGACTAATGAGCAGTACTTC
CTSSSTGTGTNEQYF
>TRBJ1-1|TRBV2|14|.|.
TGTGCCAGCAGTGTGAACAGGAGGTGGACTGAAGCTTTCTTT
CASSVNRRWTEAFF
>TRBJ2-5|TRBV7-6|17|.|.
TGTGCCAGCAGCCCGCTGGCCGGCGGGTCGACCTACAATGAGCAGTACTTC
CASSPLAGGSTYNEQYF
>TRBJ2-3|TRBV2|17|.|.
TGTGCCAGCAGTGAATCCTTGGGCAGGGACTCGGCAGATACGCAGTATTTT
CASSESLGRDSADTQYF
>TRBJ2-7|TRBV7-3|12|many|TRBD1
TGTGCCAGCAGCGCGGACAGGAGGCTCCAGTACTTC
CASSADRRLQYF
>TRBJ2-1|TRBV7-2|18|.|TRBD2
TGTGCCAGCAGCTTAAATTCCCCCCGACTAGCGGGGATAAATGAGCAGTTCTTC
CASSLNSPRLAGINEQFF
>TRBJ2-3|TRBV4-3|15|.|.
TGCGCCAGCAGGTCGGGACACCGGAGCGCAGATACGCAGTATTTT
CASRSGHRSADTQYF
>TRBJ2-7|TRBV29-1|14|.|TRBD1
TGCAGCGTTGAAGATCTTCAGGGGACAGACGAGCAGTACTTC
CSVEDLQGTDEQYF
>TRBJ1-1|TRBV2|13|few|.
TGTGCCAGCAGTGAAGCGCGGGTCGGTGAAGCTTTCTTT
CASSEARVGEAFF
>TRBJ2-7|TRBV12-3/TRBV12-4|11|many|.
TGTGCCAGCAGTTCTTGGGGAGAGCAGTACTTC
CASSSWGEQYF
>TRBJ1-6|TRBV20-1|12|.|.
TGCAGTGCTAGCGCGGGAAATTCACCCCGCCACTTT
CSASAGNSPRHF
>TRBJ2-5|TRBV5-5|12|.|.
TGTGCCAGCAGCGTAGCTCCCCAAGAGCAGTACTTC
CASSVAPQEQYF
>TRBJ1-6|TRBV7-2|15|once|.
TGTGCCAGCAGCCGCGAACAGGGCCCCTATTCACCCCTCCACTTT
CASSREQGPYSPLHF
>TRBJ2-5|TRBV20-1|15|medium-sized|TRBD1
TGCAGTGCTAGGACCGGACAGGGCCGACAAGAGACCCAGTACTTC
CSARTGQGRQETQYF
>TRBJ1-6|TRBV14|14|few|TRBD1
TGTGCCGGCAGCCAGGACAGGATAAATTCACCCCTCCACTTT
CAGSQDRINSPLHF
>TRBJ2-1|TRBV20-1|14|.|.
TGCAGTGCTAGATTTCCCCCCGACTACAATGAGCAGTTCTTC
CSARFPPDYNEQFF
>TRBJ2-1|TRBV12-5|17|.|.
TGTGCTAGTTTAGTGTCGGGAAGTGGGCCCTCCTACAATGAGCAGTTCTTC
CASLVSGSGPSYNEQFF